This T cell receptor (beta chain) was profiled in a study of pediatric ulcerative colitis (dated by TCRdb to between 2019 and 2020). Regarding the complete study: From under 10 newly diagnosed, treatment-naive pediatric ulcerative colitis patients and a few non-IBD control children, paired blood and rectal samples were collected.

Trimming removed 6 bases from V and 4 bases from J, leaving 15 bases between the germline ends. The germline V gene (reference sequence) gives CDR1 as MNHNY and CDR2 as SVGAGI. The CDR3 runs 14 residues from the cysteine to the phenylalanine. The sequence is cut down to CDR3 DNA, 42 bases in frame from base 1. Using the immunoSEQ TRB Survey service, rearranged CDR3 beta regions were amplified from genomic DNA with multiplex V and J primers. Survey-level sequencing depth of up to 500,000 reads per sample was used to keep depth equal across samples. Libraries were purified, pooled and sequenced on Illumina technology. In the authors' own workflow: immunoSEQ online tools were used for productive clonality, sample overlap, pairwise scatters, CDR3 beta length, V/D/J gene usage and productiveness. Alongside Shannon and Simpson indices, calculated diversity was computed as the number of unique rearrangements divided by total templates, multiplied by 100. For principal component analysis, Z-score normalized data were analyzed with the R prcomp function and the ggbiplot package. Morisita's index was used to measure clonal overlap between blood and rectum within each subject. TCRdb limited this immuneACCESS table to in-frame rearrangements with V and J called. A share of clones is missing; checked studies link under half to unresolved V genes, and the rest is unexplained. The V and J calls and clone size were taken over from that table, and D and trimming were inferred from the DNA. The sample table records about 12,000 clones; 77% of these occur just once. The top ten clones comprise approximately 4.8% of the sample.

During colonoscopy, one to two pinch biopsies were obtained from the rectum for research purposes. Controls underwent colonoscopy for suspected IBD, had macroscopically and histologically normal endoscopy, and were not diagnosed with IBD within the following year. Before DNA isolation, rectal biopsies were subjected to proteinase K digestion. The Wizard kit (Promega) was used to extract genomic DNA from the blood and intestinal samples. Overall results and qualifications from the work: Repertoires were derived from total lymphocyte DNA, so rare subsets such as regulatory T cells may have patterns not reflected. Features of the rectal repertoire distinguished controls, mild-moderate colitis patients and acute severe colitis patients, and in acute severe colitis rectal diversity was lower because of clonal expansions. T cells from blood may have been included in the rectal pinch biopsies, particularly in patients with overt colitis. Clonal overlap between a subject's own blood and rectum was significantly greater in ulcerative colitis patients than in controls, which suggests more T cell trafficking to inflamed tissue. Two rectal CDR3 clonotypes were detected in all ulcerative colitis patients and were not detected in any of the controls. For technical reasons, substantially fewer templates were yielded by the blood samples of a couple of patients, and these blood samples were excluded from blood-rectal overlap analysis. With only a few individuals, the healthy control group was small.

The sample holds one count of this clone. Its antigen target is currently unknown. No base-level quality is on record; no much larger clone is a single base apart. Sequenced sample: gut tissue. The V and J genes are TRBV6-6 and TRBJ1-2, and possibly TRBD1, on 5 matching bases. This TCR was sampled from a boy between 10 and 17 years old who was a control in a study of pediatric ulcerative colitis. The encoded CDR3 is CASRGITGTYGYTF. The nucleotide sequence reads TGTGCCAGCAGGGGGATCACAGGAACCTATGGCTACACCTTC.